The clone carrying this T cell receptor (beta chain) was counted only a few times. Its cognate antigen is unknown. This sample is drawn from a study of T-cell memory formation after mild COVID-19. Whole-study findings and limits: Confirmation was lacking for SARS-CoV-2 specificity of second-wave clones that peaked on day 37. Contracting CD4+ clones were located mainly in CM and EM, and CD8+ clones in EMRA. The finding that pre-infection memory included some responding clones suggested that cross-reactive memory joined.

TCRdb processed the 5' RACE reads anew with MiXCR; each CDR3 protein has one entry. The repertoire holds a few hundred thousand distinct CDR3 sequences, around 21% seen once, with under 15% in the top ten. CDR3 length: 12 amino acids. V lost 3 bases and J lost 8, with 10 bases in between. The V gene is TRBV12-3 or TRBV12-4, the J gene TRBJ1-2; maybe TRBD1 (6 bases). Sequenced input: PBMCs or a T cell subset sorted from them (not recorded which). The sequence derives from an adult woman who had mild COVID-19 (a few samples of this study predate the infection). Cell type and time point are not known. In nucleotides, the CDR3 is TGTGCCAGCAGTTTTACAGGGCAGGGCTACACCTTC. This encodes CASSFTGQGYTF.